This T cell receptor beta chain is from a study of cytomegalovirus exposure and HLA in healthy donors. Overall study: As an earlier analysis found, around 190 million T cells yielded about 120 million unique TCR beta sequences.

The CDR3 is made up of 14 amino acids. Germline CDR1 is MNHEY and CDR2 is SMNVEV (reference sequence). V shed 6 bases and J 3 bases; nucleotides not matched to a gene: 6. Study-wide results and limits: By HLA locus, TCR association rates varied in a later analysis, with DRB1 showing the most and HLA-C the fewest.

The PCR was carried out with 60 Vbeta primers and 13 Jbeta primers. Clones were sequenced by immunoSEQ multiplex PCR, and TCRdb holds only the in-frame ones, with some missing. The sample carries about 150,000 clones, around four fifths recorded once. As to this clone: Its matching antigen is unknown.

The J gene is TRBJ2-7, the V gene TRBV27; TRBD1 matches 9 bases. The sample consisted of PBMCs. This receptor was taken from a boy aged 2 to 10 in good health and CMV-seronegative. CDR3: CASRRTGEGYEQYF. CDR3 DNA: TGTGCCAGCAGGCGGACAGGGGAGGGCTACGAGCAGTACTTC.